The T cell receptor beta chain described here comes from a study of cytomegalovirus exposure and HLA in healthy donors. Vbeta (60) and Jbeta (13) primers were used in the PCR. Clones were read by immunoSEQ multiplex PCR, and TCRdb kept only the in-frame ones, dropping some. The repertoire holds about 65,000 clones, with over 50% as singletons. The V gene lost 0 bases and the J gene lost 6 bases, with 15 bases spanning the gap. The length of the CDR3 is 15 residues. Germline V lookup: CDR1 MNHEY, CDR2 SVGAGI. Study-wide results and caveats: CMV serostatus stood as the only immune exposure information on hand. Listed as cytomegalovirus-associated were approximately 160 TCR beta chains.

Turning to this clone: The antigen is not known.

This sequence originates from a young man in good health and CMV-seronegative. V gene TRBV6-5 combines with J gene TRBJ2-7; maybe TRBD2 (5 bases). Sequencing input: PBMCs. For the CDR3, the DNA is TGTGCCAGCAGTTACTCAACCGGGGTGTCAGGCGAGCAGTACTTC. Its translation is CASSYSTGVSGEQYF.